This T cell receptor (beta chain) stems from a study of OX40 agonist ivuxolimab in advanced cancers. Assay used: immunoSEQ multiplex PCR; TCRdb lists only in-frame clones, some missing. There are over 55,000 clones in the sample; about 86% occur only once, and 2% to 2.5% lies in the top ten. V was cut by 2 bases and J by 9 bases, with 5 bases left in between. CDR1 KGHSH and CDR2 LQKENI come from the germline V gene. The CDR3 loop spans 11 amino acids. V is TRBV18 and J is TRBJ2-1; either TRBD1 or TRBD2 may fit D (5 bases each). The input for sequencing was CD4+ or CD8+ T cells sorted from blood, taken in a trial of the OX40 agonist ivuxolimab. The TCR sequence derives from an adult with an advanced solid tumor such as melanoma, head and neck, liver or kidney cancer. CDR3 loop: CASSPGGEQFF. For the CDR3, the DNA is TGTGCCAGCTCACCAGGGGGTGAGCAGTTCTTC.